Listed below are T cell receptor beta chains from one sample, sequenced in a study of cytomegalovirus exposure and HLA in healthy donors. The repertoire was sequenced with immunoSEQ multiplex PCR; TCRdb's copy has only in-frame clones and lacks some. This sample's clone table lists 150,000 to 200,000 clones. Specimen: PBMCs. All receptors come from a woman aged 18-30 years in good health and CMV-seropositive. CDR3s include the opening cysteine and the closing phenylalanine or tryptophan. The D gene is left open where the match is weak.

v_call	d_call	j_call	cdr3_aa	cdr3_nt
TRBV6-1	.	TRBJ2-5	CASSGQYGDEETQYF	TGTGCCAGCAGTGGTCAATACGGGGATGAAGAGACCCAGTACTTC
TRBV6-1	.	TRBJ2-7	CASREGPGYEQYF	TGTGCCAGCAGGGAGGGGCCGGGCTACGAGCAGTACTTC
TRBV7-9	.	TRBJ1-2	CASSLAEVFDGYTF	TGTGCCAGCAGCTTAGCGGAGGTTTTTGATGGCTACACCTTC
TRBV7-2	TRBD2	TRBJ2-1	CASSLATSGYNEQFF	TGTGCCAGCAGCTTAGCTACTAGCGGGTACAATGAGCAGTTCTTC
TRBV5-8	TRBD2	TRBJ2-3	CASSLWTGTSGTDTQYF	TGTGCCAGCAGCTTGTGGACCGGGACTAGCGGCACAGATACGCAGTATTTT
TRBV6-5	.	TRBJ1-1	CASSYSESTEAFF	TGTGCCAGCAGTTACTCTGAGAGTACTGAAGCTTTCTTT
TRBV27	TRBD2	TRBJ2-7	CASSLVAGGGNEQYF	TGTGCCAGCAGTTTGGTAGCGGGAGGGGGTAACGAGCAGTACTTC
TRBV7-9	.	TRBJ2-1	CASSLGQAGYNEQFF	TGTGCCAGCAGCTTAGGACAGGCCGGGTACAATGAGCAGTTCTTC
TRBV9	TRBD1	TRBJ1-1	CASSVVGQVNTEAFF	TGTGCCAGCAGTGTAGTTGGACAGGTGAACACTGAAGCTTTCTTT
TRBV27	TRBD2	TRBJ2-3	CASSRGLAGGRLSGTPTDTQYF	TGTGCCAGCAGTCGTGGACTAGCGGGGGGGCGGTTGTCAGGCACCCCCACAGATACGCAGTATTTT
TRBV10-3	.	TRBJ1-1	CAISEREMNTEAFF	TGTGCCATCAGTGAACGGGAAATGAACACTGAAGCTTTCTTT
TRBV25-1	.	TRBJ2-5	CASSEQDGQETQYF	TGTGCCAGCAGTGAACAGGATGGCCAAGAGACCCAGTACTTC
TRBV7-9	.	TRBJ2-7	CASSLAGGGPSYEQYF	TGTGCCAGCAGCTTAGCAGGGGGGGGGCCTTCCTACGAGCAGTACTTC
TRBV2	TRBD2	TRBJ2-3	CASIGGRALDTQYF	TGTGCCAGCATAGGCGGGAGGGCCTTAGATACGCAGTATTTT
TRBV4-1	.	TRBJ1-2	CASSQDGLAARGGIGYTF	TGCGCCAGCAGCCAAGATGGTTTGGCGGCCAGGGGCGGAATTGGCTACACCTTC
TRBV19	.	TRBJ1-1	CASSIAVALNTEAFF	TGTGCCAGTAGTATCGCCGTAGCCTTGAACACTGAAGCTTTCTTT
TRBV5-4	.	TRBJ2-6	CASSLSGSGANVLTF	TGTGCCAGCAGCTTGTCGGGCTCTGGGGCCAACGTCCTGACTTTC
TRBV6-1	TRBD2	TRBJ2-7	CASSAGLAGGSYEQYF	TGTGCCAGCAGTGCGGGACTAGCGGGAGGTTCCTACGAGCAGTACTTC
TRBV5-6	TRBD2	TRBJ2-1	CASSGGGSYNEQFF	TGTGCCAGCAGCGGCGGGGGTTCCTACAATGAGCAGTTCTTC
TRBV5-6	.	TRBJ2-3	CASSLRESASTDTQYF	TGTGCCAGCAGCTTAAGGGAGAGCGCCAGCACAGATACGCAGTATTTT
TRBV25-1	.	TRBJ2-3	CASSQTGINTDTQYF	TGTGCCAGCAGTCAGACCGGGATAAACACAGATACGCAGTATTTT
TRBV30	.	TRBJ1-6	CAWSGGSGSPLHF	TGTGCCTGGAGTGGAGGGAGTGGATCACCCCTCCACTTT
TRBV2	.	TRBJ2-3	CASSAGRPSDTQYF	TGTGCCAGCAGTGCCGGCAGGCCCTCAGATACGCAGTATTTT
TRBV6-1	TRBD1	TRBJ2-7	CASSPGTGSYEQYF	TGTGCCAGCAGTCCCGGGACAGGCTCCTACGAGCAGTACTTC
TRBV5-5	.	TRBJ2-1	CASSNGSGSYNEQFF	TGTGCCAGCAGCAATGGGAGCGGTTCCTACAATGAGCAGTTCTTC
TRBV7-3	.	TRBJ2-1	CASSWDISSYNEQFF	TGTGCCAGCAGTTGGGACATAAGCTCCTACAATGAGCAGTTCTTC
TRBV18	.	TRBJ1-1	CASSPSVTEAFF	TGTGCCAGCTCACCCTCGGTAACTGAAGCTTTCTTT
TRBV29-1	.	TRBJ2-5	CSVVPGSQETQYF	TGCAGCGTTGTTCCAGGCTCGCAAGAGACCCAGTACTTC
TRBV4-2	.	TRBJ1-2	CASSQNPGTIHGYTF	TGTGCCAGCAGCCAAAACCCTGGGACAATCCATGGCTACACCTTC
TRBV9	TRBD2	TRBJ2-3	CASTRTSGGKQGTDTQYF	TGTGCCAGCACCAGGACTAGCGGGGGGAAACAAGGCACAGATACGCAGTATTTT
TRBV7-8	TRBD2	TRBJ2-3	CASSTRVAGGPSVKADTQYF	TGTGCCAGCAGCACAAGGGTAGCGGGAGGGCCTAGCGTCAAGGCAGATACGCAGTATTTT